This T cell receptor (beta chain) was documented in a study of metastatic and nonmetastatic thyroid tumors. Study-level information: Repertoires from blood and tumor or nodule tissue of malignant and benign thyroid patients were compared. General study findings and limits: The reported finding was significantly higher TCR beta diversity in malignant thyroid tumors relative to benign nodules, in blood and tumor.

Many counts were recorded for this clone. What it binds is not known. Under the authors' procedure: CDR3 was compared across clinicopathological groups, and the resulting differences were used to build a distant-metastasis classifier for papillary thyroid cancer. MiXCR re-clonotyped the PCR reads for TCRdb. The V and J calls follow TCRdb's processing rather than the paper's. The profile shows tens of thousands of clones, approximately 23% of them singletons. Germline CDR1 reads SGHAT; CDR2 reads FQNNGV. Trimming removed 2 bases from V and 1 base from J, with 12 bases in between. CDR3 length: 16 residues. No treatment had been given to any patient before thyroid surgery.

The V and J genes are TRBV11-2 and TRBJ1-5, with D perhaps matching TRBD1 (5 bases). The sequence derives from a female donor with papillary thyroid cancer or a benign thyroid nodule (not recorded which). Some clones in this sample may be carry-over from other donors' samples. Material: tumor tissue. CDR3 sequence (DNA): TGTGCCAGCAGCTTAAGCAGGGCGGGAAGCAATCAGCCCCAGCATTTT. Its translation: CASSLSRAGSNQPQHF.